This is a list of T cell receptor beta chains from one sample in a study of cytomegalovirus exposure and HLA in healthy donors. Assay: immunoSEQ multiplex PCR; the TCRdb copy retains only in-frame clones and omits some. The data show fewer than 250,000 clones, approximately 90% seen once. Sequencing was done on a sample of PBMCs. The receptors come from a man aged 18 to 29 in good health and CMV-seronegative. Both conserved end residues are part of each CDR3. Fields, in order: V gene, CDR3 protein.

TRBV19,CATTPGGTHNQPQHF
TRBV9,CASSTRAGDTQYF
TRBV7-9,CASSATGVNSYEQYF
TRBV4-3,CASSQDQLTKGYEQYF
TRBV15,CATSRDLWADGELFF
TRBV5-6,CASSFRDRRRDEQFF
TRBV7-8,CASSLDRAGETQYF
TRBV7-2,CASSLQGTVSLNYGYTF
TRBV4-1,CASSRGQLDEQYF
TRBV19,CASRMTESPDEKLFF
TRBV28,CASRKWGEHGYTF
TRBV4-3,CASSPHEWETQYF
TRBV29-1,CSVRAGVLDGGEQYF
TRBV5-4,CASSFFYRGSTDTQYF
TRBV19,CASSIGTGPYGYTF
TRBV6-5,CASSYSGHGSDYEQYF
TRBV27,CATRRGDSYEQYF
TRBV5-1,CASSLVSSGSGGNEQFF
TRBV19,CASSWGGRANTEAFF
TRBV27,CASSLSPVPRPAFF
TRBV27,CASRLAGGGGETQYF
TRBV5-1,CASSWGDRGRGETQYF
TRBV30,CAWSRGNNSPLHF
TRBV6-1,CASSEESSGRMVDEQYF
TRBV4-3,CASSQGIGSNEQYF
TRBV25-1,CASSGGTVKTF
TRBV7-8,CASSPGRRGSPLHF
TRBV19,CASSILAGTGNEQYF
TRBV19,CASSVGLRYEQYF
TRBV25-1,CARSGTPSHGYTF
TRBV10-3,CAISESDRFGGELFF
TRBV28,CASSLPSGALQETQYF
TRBV6-5,CASTRGGSSPLHF
TRBV7-9,CASSGRGRAGPIYEQYF
TRBV11-2,CASSLAGTLQETQYF
TRBV4-3,CASSQHRDTQLNQPQHF
TRBV30,CASTGGNSPLHF
TRBV7-3,CASSIGAMNTEAFF
TRBV25-1,CASSESGGTSGCTF
TRBV5-6,CASETWTGANQPQHF
TRBV7-9,CASAPRGLQNEQFF
TRBV9,CASSVAGAQETQYF
TRBV9,CASSPPASGSFAGELFF
TRBV5-1,CASSPEAATGADTQYF
TRBV7-2,CASSWRGGRTDTQYF
TRBV7-2,CASSLGGLNEKLFF
TRBV19,CASSRDIGYTF
TRBV28,CASSFPQGLRNTIYF
TRBV28,CATQARPSGNTIYF
TRBV4-2,CASSREFGLRTEAFF
TRBV7-9,CASSGDRGSFTYEQYF
TRBV5-1,CASSLGGLHNEQFF
TRBV28,CASRSGTLTDTQYF